This T cell receptor beta chain was captured in a study of blood T cell repertoires in COVID-19. About the research overall: The study drew acute and convalescent COVID-19 samples from the United States, Italy and Spain.

Looked up from germline, CDR1 is SGHTA and CDR2 is FQGNSA. The ends were cut back, 5 bases at V and 5 bases at J, with 12 bases in the middle. The CDR3 runs 13 residues. How the authors handled the data: For nucleated cells, counts were estimated from reference gene primer amplification. Clones were sequenced by immunoSEQ multiplex PCR, and TCRdb holds only the in-frame ones, with some missing. From that table come the V and J calls and clone size; the DNA was used to work out D and trimming. The table has 140,000 to 150,000 clones, roughly 88% seen once. This clonotype originated in a woman aged 45-65 years with acute or convalescent COVID-19. The rearrangement uses TRBV7-2 and TRBJ1-2; possible D gene TRBD1, 6 bases. Sample: peripheral blood. CDR3 residues: CASSPDSSYGYTF. CDR3 nucleotides: TGTGCCAGCAGCCCGGACAGTAGTTATGGCTACACCTTC.